This record concerns one TCR beta chain sequence. This sample was taken from a study of T cell responses to AZD1222 COVID-19 vaccine. Study in general: Second-dose timings of about 4 or about 12 weeks were pooled.

Some clones are missing from TCRdb's copy, which holds only in-frame ones; the method was immunoSEQ multiplex PCR. The table records about 35,000 clones, 80% to 90% of them present only once. Trimming took off 0 bases at V and 5 bases at J, with 13 bases between the two ends. The CDR3 is 16 residues long. From germline, CDR1 is MNHEY and CDR2 SVGEGT. The gene calls are TRBV6-2 or TRBV6-3 and TRBJ1-4; D unclear. The TCR comes from an adult in good health. Source: peripheral blood, taken on day 0 of AZD1222 vaccination. CDR3 in DNA: TGTGCCAGCAGTTACTCGGTCCGAGAGACGAATGAAAAACTGTTTTTT. This codes for CASSYSVRETNEKLFF.